These 14 T cell receptor beta chains came from one sample sequenced in a study of radiotherapy plus CTLA-4 blockade in lung cancer. Here immunoSEQ multiplex PCR was the method, and the copy in TCRdb shows in-frame clones only, minus some. The top ten hold roughly a quarter of the sample, which has nearly 95,000 clones, approximately 78% seen once. Sequencing was performed on peripheral blood, taken from a patient treated with radiotherapy plus ipilimumab. The origin of the receptors is a human donor with non-small cell lung cancer that progressed on radiotherapy plus ipilimumab.

The CDR3 DNA reads TGTGCCAGCAGCAGTTCGACAGGGGGCTATGGCTACACCTTC. Its translation is CASSSSTGGYGYTF. The rearrangement links TRBV7-2 to TRBJ1-2; 9 bases are a match to TRBD1. There are 14 residues in the CDR3. V was clipped by 5 bases and J by 4 bases; unmatched bases: 5. Looked up from germline, CDR1 is SGHTA and CDR2 is FQGNSA.

The chain links TRBV27 to TRBJ2-3, with D unclear. Trimming removed 3 bases from V and 4 bases from J, with 8 bases in between. The CDR3 is made up of 13 amino acids. Germline assignment: CDR1 MNHEY and CDR2 SMNVEV (reference sequence). CDR3 nucleotide sequence: TGTGCCAGCAGTTTTCTAGGGTCAGATACGCAGTATTTT. This codes for CASSFLGSDTQYF.

The chain joins TRBV29-1 to TRBJ1-4; 7 bases fit TRBD1. The CDR3 spans 11 residues. Germline values: CDR1 SQVTM, CDR2 ANQGSEA. V was clipped by 6 bases and J by 5 bases; unmatched bases: 0. The CDR3: CSVGQNEKLFF. The DNA of the CDR3 is TGCAGCGTGGGACAGAATGAAAAACTGTTTTTT.

The V and J genes are TRBV19 and TRBJ2-1; TRBD2 matches at 8 bases. Germline-derived CDR1 and CDR2 are LNHDA and SQIVND (reference sequence). CDR3 length: 17 amino acids. V was clipped by 5 bases and J by 0 bases; unmatched bases: 9. This CDR3 is CASSVLAGASSYNEQFF. CDR3 in DNA: TGTGCCAGTAGTGTCCTAGCGGGTGCCAGCTCCTACAATGAGCAGTTCTTC.

The chain employs TRBV28 and TRBJ2-1; D perhaps matches TRBD1 (5 bases). The V gene's germline CDR1 is MDHEN and CDR2 SYDVKM. This CDR3 has 16 residues. V was trimmed by 5 bases and J by 3 bases, leaving 17 bases between them. The CDR3 coding sequence is TGTGCCAGCAGTCCCGCCCTCCGACAGATCTACAATGAGCAGTTCTTC. Residues: CASSPALRQIYNEQFF.

In its sample, this clone was seen a few times. This chain links TRBV7-3 with TRBJ2-1; 7 bases agree with TRBD1. V was clipped by 2 bases and J by 5 bases; unmatched bases: 9. CDR1 and CDR2 (germline): SGHTA, FQGTGA. CDR3 length equals 16 residues. The CDR3 region has the DNA TGTGCCAGCAGCTTATCGTCGGGACAGATCGACAATGAGCAGTTCTTC. This sequence encodes CASSLSSGQIDNEQFF.

The CDR3 DNA reads TGCGCCAGCAGCTTGGAAGGAGCCCCTGAGCAGTACTTC. It translates to CASSLEGAPEQYF. The chain carries TRBV5-1 and TRBJ2-7; D uncertain. The CDR3 spans 13 residues. Per germline, CDR1 SGHRS and CDR2 YFSETQ. V lost 0 bases and J 7 bases, leaving 11 bases between the germline ends.

J is TRBJ2-3 and V is TRBV28, with 7 bases lining up with TRBD2. The CDR3 spans 18 residues. CDR1 and CDR2 from the germline V gene are MDHEN and SYDVKM. V trimming: 4 bases; J trimming: 9 bases; junction bases outside the gene matches: 22. CDR3 amino acids: CASSSPARGDGSQRTQYF. The CDR3 nucleotides are TGTGCCAGCAGTTCCCCCGCTCGGGGGGACGGGTCGCAGAGGACGCAGTATTTT.

This sequence joins TRBV6-1 and TRBJ2-7, with 7 bases matching TRBD1. The CDR3 consists of 13 residues. V lost 7 bases and J lost 3; bases outside the gene matches: 6. Germline-derived CDR1 and CDR2 are MNHNS and SASEGT. CDR3 region: CASTPGQDYEQYF. The CDR3 DNA follows: TGTGCCAGCACTCCAGGACAGGACTACGAGCAGTACTTC.

The gene calls are TRBV10-1 and TRBJ2-7; 12 nucleotides agree with TRBD1. V lost 6 bases to trimming and J lost 4 bases; unmatched junction nucleotides: 4. This CDR3 contains 14 residues. The germline V gene encodes CDR1 WNHNN and CDR2 SYGVQD (reference sequence). Here the CDR3 reads CASRRGQGAYEQYF. The CDR3 region has the DNA TGCGCCAGCAGGAGGGGACAGGGGGCTTACGAGCAGTACTTC.

This clone was detected a few times. This chain connects TRBV10-3 to TRBJ1-2; D ambiguous. The CDR3 covers 13 residues. The germline V gene encodes CDR1 ENHRY and CDR2 SYGVKD. V dropped 0 bases and J dropped 8 bases, with 10 bases sitting between them. CDR3 nucleotide sequence: TGTGCCATCAGTGAGTCCACGGATTTGGGCTACACCTTC. Translating it yields CAISESTDLGYTF.

This clone was seen more than once but under ten times. The chain recombines TRBV5-1 with TRBJ1-1; D unclear. V dropped 6 bases and J dropped 0 bases, with 15 bases sitting between them. Germline CDR1 and CDR2: SGHRS and YFSETQ. This CDR3 is built from 15 residues. The CDR3 nucleotides read TGCGCCAGCACCCCTTTTCCGGACTTGAACACTGAAGCTTTCTTT. Protein product: CASTPFPDLNTEAFF.

This chain links TRBV4-1 with TRBJ1-5; 10 nucleotides line up with TRBD1. There are 18 residues in the CDR3. Germline CDR1 MGHRA, CDR2 YSYEKL. The V segment lost 4 bases and the J segment 2 bases; nucleotides outside the gene matches: 11. Here the CDR3 DNA reads TGCGCCAGCAGCCTAGGGGGGGACAGGGGAGGTGGCAATCAGCCCCAGCATTTT. This translates into CASSLGGDRGGGNQPQHF.

V usage is TRBV5-1 and J usage is TRBJ2-3; D gene ambiguous. The germline CDR1 and CDR2 sequences are SGHRS and YFSETQ. V lost 1 base and J lost 0, with 9 bases in between. The CDR3 sequence is 15 residues long. CDR3 protein: CASSLKVASTDTQYF. CDR3 DNA: TGCGCCAGCAGCTTGAAGGTAGCCAGCACAGATACGCAGTATTTT. Using reference TRBV5-1 and TRBJ2-3 for the parts outside the CDR3, the full variable domain is KAGVTQTPRYLIKTRGQQVTLSCSPISGHRSVSWYQQTPGQGLQFLFEYFSETQRNKGNFPGRFSGRQFSNSRSEMNVSTLELGDSALYLCASSLKVASTDTQYFGPGTRLTVL.